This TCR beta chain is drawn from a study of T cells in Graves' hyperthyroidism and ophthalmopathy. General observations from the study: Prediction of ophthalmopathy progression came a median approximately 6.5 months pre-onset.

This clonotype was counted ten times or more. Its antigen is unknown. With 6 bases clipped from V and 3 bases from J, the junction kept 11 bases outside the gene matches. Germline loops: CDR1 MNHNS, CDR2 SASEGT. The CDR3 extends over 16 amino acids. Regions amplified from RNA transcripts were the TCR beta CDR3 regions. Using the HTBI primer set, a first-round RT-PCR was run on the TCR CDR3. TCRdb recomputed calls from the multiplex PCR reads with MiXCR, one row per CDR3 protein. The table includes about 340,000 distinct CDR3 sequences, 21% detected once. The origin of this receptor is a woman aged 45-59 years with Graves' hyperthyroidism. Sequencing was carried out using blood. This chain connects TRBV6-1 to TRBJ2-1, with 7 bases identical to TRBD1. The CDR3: CASSGTAQNIYNEQFF. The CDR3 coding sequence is TGTGCCAGCAGCGGGACAGCTCAAAACATCTACAATGAGCAGTTCTTC.